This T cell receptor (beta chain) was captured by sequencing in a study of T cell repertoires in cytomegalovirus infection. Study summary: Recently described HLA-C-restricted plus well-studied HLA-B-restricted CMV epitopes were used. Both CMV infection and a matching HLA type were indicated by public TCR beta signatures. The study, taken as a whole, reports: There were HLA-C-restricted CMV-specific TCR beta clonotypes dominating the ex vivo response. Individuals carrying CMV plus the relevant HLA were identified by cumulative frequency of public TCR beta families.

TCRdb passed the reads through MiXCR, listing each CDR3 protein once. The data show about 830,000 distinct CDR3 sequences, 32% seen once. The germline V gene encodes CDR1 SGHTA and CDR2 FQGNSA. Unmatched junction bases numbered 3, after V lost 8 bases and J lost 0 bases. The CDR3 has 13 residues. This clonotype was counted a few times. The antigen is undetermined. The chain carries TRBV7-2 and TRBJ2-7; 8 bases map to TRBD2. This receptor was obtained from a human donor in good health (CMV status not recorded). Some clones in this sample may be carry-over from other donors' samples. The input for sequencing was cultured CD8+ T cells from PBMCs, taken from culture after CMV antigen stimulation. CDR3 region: CASWAGGSYEQYF. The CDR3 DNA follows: TGTGCCAGCTGGGCGGGGGGCTCCTACGAGCAGTACTTC.